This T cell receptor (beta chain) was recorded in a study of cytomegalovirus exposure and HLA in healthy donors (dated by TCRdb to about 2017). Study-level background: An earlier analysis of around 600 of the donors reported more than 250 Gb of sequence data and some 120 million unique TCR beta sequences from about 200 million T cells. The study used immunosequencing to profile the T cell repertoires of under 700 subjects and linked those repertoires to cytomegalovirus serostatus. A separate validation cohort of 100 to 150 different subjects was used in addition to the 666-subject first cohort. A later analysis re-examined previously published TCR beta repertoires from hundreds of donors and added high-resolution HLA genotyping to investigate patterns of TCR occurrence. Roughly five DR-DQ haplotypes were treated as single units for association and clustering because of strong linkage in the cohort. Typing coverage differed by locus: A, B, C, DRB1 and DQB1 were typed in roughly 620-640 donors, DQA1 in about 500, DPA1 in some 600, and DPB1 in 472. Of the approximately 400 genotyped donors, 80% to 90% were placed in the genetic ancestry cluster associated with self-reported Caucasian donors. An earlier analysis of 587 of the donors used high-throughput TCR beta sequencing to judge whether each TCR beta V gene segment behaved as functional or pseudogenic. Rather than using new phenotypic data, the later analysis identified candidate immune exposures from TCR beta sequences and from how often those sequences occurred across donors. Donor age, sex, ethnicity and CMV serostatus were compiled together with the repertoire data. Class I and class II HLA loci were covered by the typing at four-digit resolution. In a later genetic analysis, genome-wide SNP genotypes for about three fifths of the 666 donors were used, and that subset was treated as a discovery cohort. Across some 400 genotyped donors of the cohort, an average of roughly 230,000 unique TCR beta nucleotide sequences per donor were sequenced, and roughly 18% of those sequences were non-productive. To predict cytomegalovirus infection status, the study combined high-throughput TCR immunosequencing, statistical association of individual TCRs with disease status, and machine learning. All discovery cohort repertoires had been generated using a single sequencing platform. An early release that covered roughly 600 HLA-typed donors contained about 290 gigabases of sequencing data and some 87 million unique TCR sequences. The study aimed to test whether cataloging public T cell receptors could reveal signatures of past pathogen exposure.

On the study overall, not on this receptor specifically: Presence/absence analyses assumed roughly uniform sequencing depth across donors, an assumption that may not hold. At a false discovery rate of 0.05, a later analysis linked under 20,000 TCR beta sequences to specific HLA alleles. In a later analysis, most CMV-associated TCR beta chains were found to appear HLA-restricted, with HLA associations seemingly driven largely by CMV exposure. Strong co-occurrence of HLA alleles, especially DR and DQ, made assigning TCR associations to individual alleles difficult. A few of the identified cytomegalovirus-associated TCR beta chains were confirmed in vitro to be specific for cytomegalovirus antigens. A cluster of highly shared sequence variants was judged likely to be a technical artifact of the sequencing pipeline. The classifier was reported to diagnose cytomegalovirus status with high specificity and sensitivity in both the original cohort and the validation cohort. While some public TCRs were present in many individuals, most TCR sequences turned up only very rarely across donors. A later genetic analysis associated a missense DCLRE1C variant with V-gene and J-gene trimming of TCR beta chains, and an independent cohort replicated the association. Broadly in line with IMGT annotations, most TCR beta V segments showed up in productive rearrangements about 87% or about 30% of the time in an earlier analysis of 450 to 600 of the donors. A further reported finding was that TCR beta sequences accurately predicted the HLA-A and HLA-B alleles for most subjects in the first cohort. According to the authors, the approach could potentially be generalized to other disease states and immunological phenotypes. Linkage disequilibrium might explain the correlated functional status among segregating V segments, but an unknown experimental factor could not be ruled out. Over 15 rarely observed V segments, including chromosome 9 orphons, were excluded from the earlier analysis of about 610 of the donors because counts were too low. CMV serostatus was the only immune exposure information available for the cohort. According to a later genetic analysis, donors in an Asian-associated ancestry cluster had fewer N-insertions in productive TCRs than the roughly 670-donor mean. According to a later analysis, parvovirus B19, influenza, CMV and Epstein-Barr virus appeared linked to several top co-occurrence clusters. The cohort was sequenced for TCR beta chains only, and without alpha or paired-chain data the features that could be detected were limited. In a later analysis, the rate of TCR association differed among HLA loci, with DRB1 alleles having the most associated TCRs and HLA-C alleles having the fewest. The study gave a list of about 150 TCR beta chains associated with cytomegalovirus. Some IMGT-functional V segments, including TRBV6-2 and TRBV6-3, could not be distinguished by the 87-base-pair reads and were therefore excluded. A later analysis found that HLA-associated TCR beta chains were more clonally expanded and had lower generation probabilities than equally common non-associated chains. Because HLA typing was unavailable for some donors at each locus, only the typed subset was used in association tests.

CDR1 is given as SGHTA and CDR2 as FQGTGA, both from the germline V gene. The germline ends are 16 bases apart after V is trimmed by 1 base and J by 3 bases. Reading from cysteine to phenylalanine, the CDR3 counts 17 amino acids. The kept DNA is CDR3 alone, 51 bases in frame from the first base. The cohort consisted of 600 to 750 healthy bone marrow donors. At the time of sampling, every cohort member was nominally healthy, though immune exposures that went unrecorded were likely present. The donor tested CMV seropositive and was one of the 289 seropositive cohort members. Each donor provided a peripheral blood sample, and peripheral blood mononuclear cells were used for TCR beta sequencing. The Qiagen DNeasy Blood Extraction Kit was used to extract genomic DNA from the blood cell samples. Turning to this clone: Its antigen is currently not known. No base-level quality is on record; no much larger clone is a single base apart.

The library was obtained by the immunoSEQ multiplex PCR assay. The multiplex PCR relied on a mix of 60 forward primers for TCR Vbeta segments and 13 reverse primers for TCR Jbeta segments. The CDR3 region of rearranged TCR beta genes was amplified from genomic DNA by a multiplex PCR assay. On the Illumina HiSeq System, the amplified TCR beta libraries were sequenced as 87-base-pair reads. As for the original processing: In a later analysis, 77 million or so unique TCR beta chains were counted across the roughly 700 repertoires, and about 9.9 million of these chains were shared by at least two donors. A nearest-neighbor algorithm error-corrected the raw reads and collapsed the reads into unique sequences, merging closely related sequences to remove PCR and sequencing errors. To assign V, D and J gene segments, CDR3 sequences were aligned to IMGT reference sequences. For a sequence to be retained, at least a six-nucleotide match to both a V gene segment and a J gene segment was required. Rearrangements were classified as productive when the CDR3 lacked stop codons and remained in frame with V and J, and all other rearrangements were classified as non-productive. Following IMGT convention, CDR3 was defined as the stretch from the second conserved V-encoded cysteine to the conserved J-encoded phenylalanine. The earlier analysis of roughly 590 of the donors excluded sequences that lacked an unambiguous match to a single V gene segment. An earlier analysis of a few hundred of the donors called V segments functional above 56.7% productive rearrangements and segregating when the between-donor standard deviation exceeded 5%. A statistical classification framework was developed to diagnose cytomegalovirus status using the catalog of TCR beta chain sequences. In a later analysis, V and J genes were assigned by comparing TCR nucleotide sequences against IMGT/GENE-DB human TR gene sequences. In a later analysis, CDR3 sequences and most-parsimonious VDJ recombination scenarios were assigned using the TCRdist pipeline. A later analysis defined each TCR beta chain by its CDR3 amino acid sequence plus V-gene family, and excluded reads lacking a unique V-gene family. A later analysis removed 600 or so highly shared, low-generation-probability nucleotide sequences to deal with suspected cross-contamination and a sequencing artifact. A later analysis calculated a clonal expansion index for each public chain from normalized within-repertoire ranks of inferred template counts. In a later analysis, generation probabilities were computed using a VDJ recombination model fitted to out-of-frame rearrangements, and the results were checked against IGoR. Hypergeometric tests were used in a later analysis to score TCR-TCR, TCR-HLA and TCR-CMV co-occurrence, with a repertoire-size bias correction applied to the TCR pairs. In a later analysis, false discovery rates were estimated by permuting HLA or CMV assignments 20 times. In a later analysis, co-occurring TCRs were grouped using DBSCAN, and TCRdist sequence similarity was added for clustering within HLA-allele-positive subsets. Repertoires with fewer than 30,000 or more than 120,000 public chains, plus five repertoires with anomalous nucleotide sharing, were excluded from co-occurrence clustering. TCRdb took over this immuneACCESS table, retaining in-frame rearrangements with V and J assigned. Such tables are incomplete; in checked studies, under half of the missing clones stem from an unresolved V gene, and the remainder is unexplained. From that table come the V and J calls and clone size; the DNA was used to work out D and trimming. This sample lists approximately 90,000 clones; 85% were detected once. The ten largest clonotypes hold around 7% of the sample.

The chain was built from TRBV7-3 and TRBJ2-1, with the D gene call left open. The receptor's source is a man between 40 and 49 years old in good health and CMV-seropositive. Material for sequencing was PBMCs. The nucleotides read TGTGCCAGCAGCTTAAGTTTCGACTTTATGGGCTACAATGAGCAGTTCTTC. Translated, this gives CASSLSFDFMGYNEQFF.